This TCR beta chain stems from a study of blood T cell repertoires in COVID-19. Overall study: Spain, Italy and the United States supplied samples that represented acute and convalescent COVID-19.

CDR1 SGDLS and CDR2 YYNGEE come from the germline V gene. The germline V and J ends were trimmed by 4 bases and 2 bases, with 12 bases remaining between them. This CDR3 region has 15 residues. In the authors' workflow: The assay estimated nucleated cells by amplifying reference gene primers. Sequencing used immunoSEQ multiplex PCR; TCRdb keeps in-frame clones, though not all of them. V and J calls and clone size are copied from that table; D and trimming were computed from the DNA. The sample has over 70,000 clones; roughly 80% are singletons. The sequenced material came from peripheral blood. The clonotype was recovered from a man aged 65 to 79 who had recovered from COVID-19. The chain couples TRBV9 to TRBJ2-2, with D perhaps matching TRBD2 (6 bases). This CDR3 is CASSRGLPNTGELFF. Here the CDR3 DNA reads TGTGCCAGCAGCAGGGGACTCCCAAACACCGGGGAGCTGTTTTTT.